The T cell receptor (beta chain) under discussion was sequenced for a study of radiotherapy plus CTLA-4 blockade in lung cancer. The repertoire was sequenced with immunoSEQ multiplex PCR; TCRdb's copy has only in-frame clones and lacks some. The sample lists approximately 25,000 clones; about 77% were seen once. The CDR3 is 16 residues long. The clonotype comes from a human donor with non-small cell lung cancer that progressed on radiotherapy plus ipilimumab. This rearrangement joins TRBV21-1 to TRBJ2-7; TRBD1 is the table's D call, not checked against the DNA. TRBV21-1 is designated a pseudogene. The sample consisted of peripheral blood, taken from a patient treated with radiotherapy plus ipilimumab. The CDR3 here is CASSKVLRTEEYEQYF. The CDR3, as DNA: TGTGCCAGCAGCAAAGTTTTAAGGACAGAAGAGTACGAGCAGTACTTC.